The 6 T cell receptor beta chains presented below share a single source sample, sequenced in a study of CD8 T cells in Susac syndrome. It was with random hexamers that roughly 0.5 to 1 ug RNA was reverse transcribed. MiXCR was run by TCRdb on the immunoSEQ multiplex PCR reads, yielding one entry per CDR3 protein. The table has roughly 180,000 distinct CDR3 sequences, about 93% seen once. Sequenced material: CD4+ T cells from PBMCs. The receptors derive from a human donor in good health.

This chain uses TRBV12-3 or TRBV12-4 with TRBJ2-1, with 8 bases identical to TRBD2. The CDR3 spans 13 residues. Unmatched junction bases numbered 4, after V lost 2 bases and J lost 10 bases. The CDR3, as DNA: TGTGCCAGCAGTTTAAGGCGGGGGGTGGAGCAGTTCTTC. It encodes CASSLRRGVEQFF.

The DNA for the CDR3 is TGTGCCACCAGTGATGGAGGAGGCTACGAGCAGTACTTC. This translates into CATSDGGGYEQYF. The J gene is TRBJ2-7, the V gene TRBV24-1; maybe TRBD2 (5 bases). Looked up from germline, CDR1 is KGHDR and CDR2 is SFDVKD. The CDR3 contains 13 residues. V gave up 3 bases and J gave up 3 bases, with 8 bases separating them.

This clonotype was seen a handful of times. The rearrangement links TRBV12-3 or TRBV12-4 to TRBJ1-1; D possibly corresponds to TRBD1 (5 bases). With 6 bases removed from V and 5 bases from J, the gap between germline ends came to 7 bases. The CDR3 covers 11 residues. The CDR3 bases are TGTGCCAGCAGAGGACAAACTGAAGCTTTCTTT. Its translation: CASRGQTEAFF.

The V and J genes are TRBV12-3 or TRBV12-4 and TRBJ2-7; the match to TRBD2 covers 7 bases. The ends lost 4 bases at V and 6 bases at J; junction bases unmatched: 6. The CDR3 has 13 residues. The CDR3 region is CASSYGGGGEQYF. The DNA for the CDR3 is TGTGCCAGCAGTTATGGTGGGGGGGGCGAGCAGTACTTC.

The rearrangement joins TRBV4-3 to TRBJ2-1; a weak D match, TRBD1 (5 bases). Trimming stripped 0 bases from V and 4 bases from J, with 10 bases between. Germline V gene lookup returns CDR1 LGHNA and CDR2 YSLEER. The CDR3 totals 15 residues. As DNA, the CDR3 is TGCGCCAGCAGCCAAGATTTCGACAGTTACAATGAGCAGTTCTTC. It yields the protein CASSQDFDSYNEQFF.

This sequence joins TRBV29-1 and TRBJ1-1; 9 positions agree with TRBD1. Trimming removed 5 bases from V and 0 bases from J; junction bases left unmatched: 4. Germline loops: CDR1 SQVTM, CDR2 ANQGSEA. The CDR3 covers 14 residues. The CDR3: CSVKGTGMNTEAFF. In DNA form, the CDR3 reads TGCAGCGTTAAGGGGACAGGGATGAACACTGAAGCTTTCTTT.